The 30 T cell receptor beta chains below were found in one sample sequenced in a study of CD8 T cells in ankylosing spondylitis. Overall study results and limits: A TCR beta motif of fewer than 10 highly homologous variants seemed to mark ankylosing spondylitis blood.

TCRdb analysed the 5' RACE reads with MiXCR anew, one entry per CDR3 protein. The repertoire has around 220,000 distinct CDR3 sequences, around 20% of them found once; the top ten carry 42%. Their cognate antigens are unknown. The sample consisted of blood, either unsorted or a sorted T cell fraction (not recorded which). All receptors come from a male donor with ankylosing spondylitis.

The table lists this clonotype with a few counts. This chain connects TRBV7-9 to TRBJ1-1; no reliable D call. Trimming left V 5 bases short and J 9 bases short, with 7 bases between. The CDR3 is 10 residues long. Germline loops: CDR1 SEHNR, CDR2 FQNEAQ (reference sequence). CDR3 loop: CASSELKAFF. The CDR3 DNA reads as TGTGCCAGCAGCGAGCTGAAAGCTTTCTTT. Filled out from reference TRBV7-9 and TRBJ1-1, the complete variable domain reads DTGVSQNPRHKITKRGQNVTFRCDPISEHNRLYWYRQTLGQGPEFLTYFQNEAQLEKSRLLSDRFSAERPKGSFSTLEIQRTEQGDSAMYLCASSELKAFFGQGTRLTVV.

V usage is TRBV27 and J usage is TRBJ2-1, with 11 bases lining up with TRBD2. Germline trimming cut 4 bases from V and 4 bases from J; bases unmatched to any gene: 12. Germline CDR1 and CDR2: MNHEY and SMNVEV (reference sequence). There are 18 residues in the CDR3. This CDR3 reads CASSSIPPGTSGYNEQFF. DNA of the CDR3: TGTGCCAGCAGTTCCATACCCCCCGGGACTAGCGGATACAATGAGCAGTTCTTC.

V is TRBV20-1 and J is TRBJ2-1; 8 bases are a match to TRBD2. After removal of 0 bases from V and 7 bases from J, the junction contained 5 bases not matched to a gene. This CDR3 region has 14 residues. The V gene's germline CDR1 is DFQATT and CDR2 SNEGSKA (reference sequence). The CDR3 loop reads CSARDQREWNEQFF. The CDR3 DNA is TGCAGTGCTAGAGACCAGCGGGAGTGGAATGAGCAGTTCTTC.

J is TRBJ2-7 and V is TRBV27, with a weak D call TRBD2 (6 bases). Trimming left V 4 bases short and J 2 bases short, with 12 bases between. Germline V gene lookup returns CDR1 MNHEY and CDR2 SMNVEV (reference sequence). CDR3 size: 14 residues. Here the CDR3 reads CASSSLRRAYEQYF. The DNA for the CDR3 is TGTGCCAGCAGTTCCCTTCGGAGGGCCTACGAGCAGTACTTC.

This clonotype was observed a handful of times. V gene TRBV27 combines with J gene TRBJ2-1, with 7 positions matching TRBD2. CDR3 size: 13 residues. The germline V gene encodes CDR1 MNHEY and CDR2 SMNVEV (reference sequence). After removal of 7 bases from V and 6 bases from J, the junction contained 6 bases not matched to a gene. CDR3 sequence reads: CASNELATNEQFF. Written as DNA, the CDR3 is TGTGCCAGCAATGAACTAGCGACCAATGAGCAGTTCTTC.

V gene TRBV4-1 combines with J gene TRBJ2-7; 10 positions match TRBD2. The CDR3 is 17 residues long. V shed 0 bases, J shed 1 base, and the junction held 6 bases outside the gene matches. Germline CDR1 reads MGHRA; CDR2 reads YSYEKL. CDR3 sequence reads: CASSQERLTSGSYEQYF. The CDR3 DNA is TGCGCCAGCAGCCAAGAAAGGTTGACTAGCGGGTCCTACGAGCAGTACTTC.

This chain joins TRBV27 and TRBJ2-3; 7 bases agree with TRBD1. V dropped 4 bases and J dropped 0; count of bases not matched to a gene: 4. This CDR3 contains 15 residues. Per germline, CDR1 MNHEY and CDR2 SMNVEV (reference sequence). DNA of the CDR3: TGTGCCAGCAGTTCCCCGACAGGGAGCACAGATACGCAGTATTTT. This codes for CASSSPTGSTDTQYF.

The chain links TRBV12-5 to TRBJ2-3; a weak D match, TRBD2 (6 bases). CDR1 and CDR2 (germline): LGHNT, FRNRAP. V was cut by 6 bases and J by 4 bases, with 14 bases left in between. The CDR3 runs 14 residues. CDR3 amino acids: CASGPKWGADTQYF. CDR3 bases: TGTGCTAGTGGACCCAAGTGGGGGGCAGATACGCAGTATTTT.

This chain links TRBV7-2 with TRBJ2-2; D not resolved. Per germline, CDR1 SGHTA and CDR2 FQGNSA. V lost 2 bases and J 0 bases, leaving 7 bases between the germline ends. The CDR3 spans 15 residues. CDR3 region: CASSLSRPNTGELFF. CDR3 nucleotides: TGTGCCAGCAGCTTATCCAGGCCGAACACCGGGGAGCTGTTTTTT.

This clonotype has only a few counts. The chain links TRBV20-1 to TRBJ2-7, with a weak D call TRBD1 (6 bases). Germline lookup yields CDR1 DFQATT and CDR2 SNEGSKA (reference sequence). CDR3 length: 14 residues. V lost 4 bases and J 4 bases, leaving 17 bases between the germline ends. CDR3 coding DNA: TGCAGTGCTAAGGTCCCAGGGGCGGAATACGAGCAGTACTTC. As protein: CSAKVPGAEYEQYF.

Comment on this clonotype: The junction departs from germline at one end; a sequencing error may be responsible. J is TRBJ2-2 and V is TRBV5-5; D is possibly TRBD1 or TRBD2 (5 bases each). This CDR3 contains 11 residues. Germline-derived CDR1 and CDR2 are SGHKS and YYEKEE (reference sequence). CDR3 amino acids: CASSFLGALFF. The CDR3 nucleotides are TGTGCCAGCAGCTTCCTCGGGGCGCTGTTTTTT.

V is TRBV20-1 and J is TRBJ1-1; D unclear. The CDR3 totals 15 residues. V was pared by 5 bases and J by 4 bases, with 20 bases between. From germline, CDR1 is DFQATT and CDR2 SNEGSKA (reference sequence). This chain's CDR3 is CSAEALGSGSTEAFF. CDR3 sequence (DNA): TGCAGTGCTGAGGCCTTGGGGTCTGGAAGCACTGAAGCTTTCTTT.

The chain combines TRBV7-2 with TRBJ2-3, with 7 bases that match TRBD2. The CDR3 contains 16 residues. CDR1 and CDR2 from the germline V gene are SGHTA and FQGNSA. V lost 5 bases, J lost 1 base, and 9 bases stayed unmatched. The CDR3 sequence: CASSKRTSSGTDTQYF. CDR3 nucleotide sequence: TGTGCCAGCAGCAAACGGACTAGTTCTGGCACAGATACGCAGTATTTT.

This clonotype was detected a few times. V and J are TRBV4-2 and TRBJ2-7; 12 nucleotides line up with TRBD2. Germline-derived CDR1 and CDR2 are LGHNA and YNFKEQ. J gave up 5 bases and V 1 base, and 9 bases lay outside the gene matches. The CDR3 length is 17 residues. The CDR3 DNA follows: TGTGCCAGCAGCCAAGTTCCGGCCGGGACTAGCGGGCACGAGCAGTACTTC. Translating gives CASSQVPAGTSGHEQYF.

J is TRBJ2-7 and V is TRBV6-2 or TRBV6-3; 15 bases match TRBD2. This CDR3 spans 18 amino acids. With V trimmed by 2 bases and J by 0 bases, 5 bases remained unmatched. Per germline, CDR1 MNHEY and CDR2 SVGEGT. This chain's CDR3 is CASSYGLAGGAISYEQYF. DNA of the CDR3: TGTGCCAGCAGTTACGGACTAGCGGGAGGGGCCATCTCCTACGAGCAGTACTTC.

The chain links TRBV29-1 to TRBJ2-3; 9 nucleotides line up with TRBD1. The CDR3 has 14 amino acids. Germline loops: CDR1 SQVTM, CDR2 ANQGSEA. J gave up 2 bases and V 6 bases, and 6 bases lay outside the gene matches. The chain's CDR3 is CSVQGQGYTDTQYF. CDR3 nucleotides: TGCAGCGTACAAGGACAGGGGTACACAGATACGCAGTATTTT.

There are a few counts of this clonotype. The chain links TRBV27 to TRBJ2-7, with D maybe TRBD1 (5 bases). Trimming shortened V by 3 bases and J by 2 bases, and 11 bases separated the two germline ends. The CDR3 consists of 14 residues. The germline gives CDR1 MNHEY, CDR2 SMNVEV (reference sequence). CDR3 region: CASSFSQGPYEQYF. The DNA for the CDR3 is TGTGCCAGCAGTTTCTCCCAGGGCCCCTACGAGCAGTACTTC.

This clonotype was picked up a small number of times. The J gene is TRBJ1-5, the V gene TRBV6-1; D uncertain. The CDR3 spans 15 residues. Trimming stripped 2 bases from V and 2 bases from J, with 10 bases between. Looked up from germline, CDR1 is MNHNS and CDR2 is SASEGT. CDR3 bases: TGTGCCAGCAGTGAATCATCTCGTGGCAATCAGCCCCAGCATTTT. Amino acids: CASSESSRGNQPQHF.

This clonotype was observed a handful of times. The CDR3 region is CASSLGLEYTDTQYF. CDR3 coding DNA: TGTGCCAGCAGTCTCGGACTAGAATACACAGATACGCAGTATTTT. The chain has TRBV12-3 or TRBV12-4 and TRBJ2-3, with 7 bases lining up with TRBD2. The CDR3 loop spans 15 amino acids. With 5 bases clipped from V and 2 bases from J, the junction kept 7 bases outside the gene matches.

The chain couples TRBV6-2 or TRBV6-3 to TRBJ2-5, with TRBD2 matching 12 bases. The V gene end was trimmed by 0 bases and the J gene end by 5 bases; junction bases not matched to a gene: 16. CDR1 and CDR2 from the germline V gene are MNHEY and SVGEGT. The CDR3 consists of 20 residues. Here the CDR3 DNA reads TGTGCCAGCAGTTACTCCCTCCGGCTAGCGGGAGGGCCGGATGGGGAGACCCAGTACTTC. It is translated as CASSYSLRLAGGPDGETQYF.

This sequence joins TRBV28 and TRBJ2-3; 7 nucleotides agree with TRBD1. V was clipped by 2 bases and J by 2 bases; unmatched bases: 4. The CDR3 covers 15 residues. Germline V gives CDR1 MDHEN, CDR2 SYDVKM. The chain's CDR3 is CASSLDGTDTDTQYF. The CDR3 region has the DNA TGTGCCAGCAGTTTAGACGGGACAGACACAGATACGCAGTATTTT.

V usage is TRBV20-1 and J usage is TRBJ1-1, with 9 bases aligning to TRBD1. V was pared by 3 bases and J by 1 base, with 9 bases of the junction left unmatched. The germline gives CDR1 DFQATT, CDR2 SNEGSKA (reference sequence). This CDR3 spans 16 amino acids. The CDR3 DNA reads as TGCAGTGCTAGGGTACAGGGGGCGCAGGGGAACACTGAAGCTTTCTTT. Its protein is CSARVQGAQGNTEAFF.

This clonotype has only a few counts. The rearrangement links TRBV28 to TRBJ2-5, with 11 bases lining up with TRBD1. CDR3 size: 17 residues. In germline, CDR1 is MDHEN, CDR2 SYDVKM. Trimming at V came to 6 bases and at J to 0 bases, leaving 9 bases not matched to a gene. The CDR3 DNA follows: TGTGCCAGCAGAAGCGACCCGGGACAGGGGGACCAAGAGACCCAGTACTTC. Its protein product is CASRSDPGQGDQETQYF.

The sample holds a few counts of this clonotype. The J gene is TRBJ2-5, the V gene TRBV27, with D perhaps TRBD2 (5 bases). The V gene's germline CDR1 is MNHEY and CDR2 SMNVEV (reference sequence). CDR3 size: 13 residues. Trimming shortened V by 6 bases and J by 0 bases, and 8 bases separated the two germline ends. CDR3: CASSGENQETQYF. The CDR3 DNA reads as TGTGCCAGCAGCGGGGAGAACCAAGAGACCCAGTACTTC.

The chain has TRBV6-2 or TRBV6-3 and TRBJ1-2, with 8 bases that match TRBD1. With V trimmed by 5 bases and J by 8 bases, 10 bases remained unmatched. Germline V gene lookup returns CDR1 MNHEY and CDR2 SVGEGT. CDR3 length: 14 residues. In DNA form, the CDR3 reads TGTGCCAGCAGTGACCCGGGACAGGTTTCCGGCTACACCTTC. Amino acids: CASSDPGQVSGYTF.

The chain joins TRBV7-8 to TRBJ2-1; 7 positions match TRBD2. CDR3 length: 15 residues. The germline V gene has CDR1 SGHVS and CDR2 FQNEAQ. Trimming at V came to 1 base and at J to 5 bases, leaving 5 bases not matched to a gene. The CDR3 spells CASSLGSGTDNEQFF. The DNA for the CDR3 is TGTGCCAGCAGCTTAGGCAGCGGGACTGACAATGAGCAGTTCTTC.

The rearrangement joins TRBV4-1 to TRBJ1-5, with D uncertain. Trimming stripped 4 bases from V and 7 bases from J, with 11 bases between. The germline V gene encodes CDR1 MGHRA and CDR2 YSYEKL. The CDR3 is 13 amino acids. The DNA for the CDR3 is TGCGCCAGCAGCCCCCCCGAGGCCCAGCCCCAGCATTTT. Its translation: CASSPPEAQPQHF.

The chain joins TRBV29-1 to TRBJ2-1; D is undetermined. Germline-derived CDR1 and CDR2 are SQVTM and ANQGSEA. The V gene lost 0 bases and the J gene lost 14 bases, with 8 bases spanning the gap. The CDR3 totals 10 residues. The CDR3 region is CSVEESTEFF. The CDR3 nucleotides are TGCAGCGTTGAAGAGTCTACTGAGTTCTTC.

This clonotype was detected only a few times. The chain carries TRBV5-1 and TRBJ2-7; TRBD1 matches 7 bases. Germline CDR1 SGHRS, CDR2 YFSETQ. Trimming cost V 3 bases and J 2 bases; bases outside gene matches: 5. The CDR3 runs 14 residues. The CDR3: CASSSGTVTYEQYF. The CDR3 DNA reads TGCGCCAGCAGCTCCGGGACAGTCACCTACGAGCAGTACTTC.

The chain links TRBV4-2 to TRBJ1-2; D ambiguous. The CDR3 loop spans 13 amino acids. V was clipped by 0 bases and J by 8 bases, with 10 bases between them. Germline lookup yields CDR1 LGHNA and CDR2 YNFKEQ. The CDR3 loop is CASSQDDTDGYTF. CDR3 nucleotide sequence: TGTGCCAGCAGCCAAGATGACACAGACGGCTACACCTTC.